This TCR beta chain stems from a study of metastatic and nonmetastatic thyroid tumors. TCRdb re-clonotyped the PCR reads through MiXCR. The data hold more than 12,000 clones, with over 25% observed a single time. Not a single patient had been given any form of treatment at any point before undergoing thyroid surgery. This clone has a count of ten or more. V lost 5 bases to trimming and J lost 1 base, with 9 bases between them. The CDR3 runs to 14 residues. Germline assignment: CDR1 LGHDT and CDR2 YNNKEL (reference sequence). The chain combines TRBV3-1 with TRBJ1-3, with D unclear. This receptor was identified in a male donor with papillary thyroid cancer or a benign thyroid nodule (not recorded which). Some clones in this sample may be carry-over from other donors' samples. Material for sequencing was tumor tissue. The CDR3 loop is CASSFRGSGNTIYF. The CDR3 nucleotides are TGTGCCAGCAGCTTTCGGGGATCTGGAAACACCATATATTTT.